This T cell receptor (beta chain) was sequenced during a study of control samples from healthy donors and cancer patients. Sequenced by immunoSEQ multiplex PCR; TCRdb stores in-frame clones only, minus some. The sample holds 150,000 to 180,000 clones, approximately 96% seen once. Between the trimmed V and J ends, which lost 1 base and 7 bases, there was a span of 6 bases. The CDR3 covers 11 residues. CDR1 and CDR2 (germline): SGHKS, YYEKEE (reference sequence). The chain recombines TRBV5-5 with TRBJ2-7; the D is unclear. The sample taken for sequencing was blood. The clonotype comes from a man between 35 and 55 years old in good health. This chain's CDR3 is CASSLYYEQYF. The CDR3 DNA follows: TGTGCCAGCAGCTTGTACTATGAGCAGTACTTC.